This passage covers 24 T cell receptor beta chains from one sample sequenced in a study of vaccination and CD4 T cells after COVID-19. No antigen is known for these receptors. The Oncomine TCR Beta short-read assay was what sequenced the DNA obtained from cultured CD4+ T cells. TCRdb independently ran MiXCR on the PCR reads; one entry per CDR3 protein. There are approximately 15,000 distinct CDR3 sequences in the sample; roughly three fifths occur only once, and roughly 12% lies in the top ten. Treatment defined: roughly 11-day PBMC culture with coronavirus spike peptide pools or control peptides (ViraFEST assay). Sequencing was performed on CD4+ T cells from blood, cultured in vitro. The receptor set was obtained from a human donor who had recovered from COVID-19.

V and J are TRBV20-1 and TRBJ2-3; TRBD2 matches at 7 bases. V lost 7 bases, J lost 5 bases, and 6 bases stayed unmatched. The CDR3 runs 12 residues. Per the germline V gene, CDR1 is DFQATT and CDR2 is SNEGSKA (reference sequence). The DNA for the CDR3 is TGCAGTGGTGGGAGGGGAGAAGATACGCAGTATTTT. It specifies CSGGRGEDTQYF.

The genes are TRBV3-1 and TRBJ2-3; D gene uncertain. The CDR3 runs 13 residues. The germline V gene encodes CDR1 LGHDT and CDR2 YNNKEL (reference sequence). The V end was cut by 0 bases, the J end by 3 bases, with 4 bases between. CDR3 residues: CASSQDGTDTQYF. The CDR3 bases are TGTGCCAGCAGCCAAGACGGGACAGATACGCAGTATTTT.

The chain uses TRBV24-1 and TRBJ1-2; 8 nucleotides match TRBD1. This CDR3 has 15 residues. V was pared by 5 bases and J by 7 bases, with 11 bases of the junction left unmatched. CDR1 KGHDR and CDR2 SFDVKD come from the germline V gene. CDR3 nucleotides: TGTGCCACCAGTGCCCCGGACAGGGCCGAGTCTGGCTACACCTTC. It specifies CATSAPDRAESGYTF.

This clonotype was observed a single time. The rearrangement joins TRBV27 to TRBJ2-7, with TRBD1 as a possible D gene (6 bases). The CDR3 has 14 amino acids. V lost 0 bases to trimming and J lost 3 bases, with 9 bases between them. Looked up from germline, CDR1 is MNHEY and CDR2 is SMNVEV (reference sequence). The CDR3 bases are TGTGCCAGCAGTTTATCGGACAGTTTCTACGAGCAGTACTTC. Encoded protein: CASSLSDSFYEQYF.

This CDR3 is CASSDGRIDTQYF. The CDR3 bases are TGTGCCAGCAGTGACGGGCGTATCGATACGCAGTATTTT. The chain links TRBV2 to TRBJ2-3; D ambiguous. The CDR3 sequence is 13 residues long. V was shortened by 3 bases and J by 6 bases, with 10 bases between the two germline ends. The germline V gene has CDR1 SNHLY and CDR2 FYNNEI.

This clonotype showed up just a few times. V and J are TRBV7-9 and TRBJ1-6; TRBD1 might be the D (6 bases). Germline V CDR1 and CDR2: SEHNR, FQNEAQ (reference sequence). The CDR3 loop spans 17 amino acids. V dropped 1 base and J dropped 5 bases, with 15 bases sitting between them. The CDR3 nucleotides read TGTGCCAGCAGCTTAGGGCAGGGGATGGTTCATAATTCACCCCTCCACTTT. It encodes CASSLGQGMVHNSPLHF.

This clonotype was recorded only once. The chain uses TRBV5-1 and TRBJ1-5; weak D call: TRBD1 (5 bases). V lost 0 bases and J 11 bases, leaving 12 bases between the germline ends. Per germline, CDR1 SGHRS and CDR2 YFSETQ. The CDR3 contains 13 residues. The CDR3 here is CASSLAGGEAQHF. Here the CDR3 DNA reads TGCGCCAGCAGCTTGGCCGGGGGGGAGGCCCAGCATTTT.

This clonotype was seen a handful of times. V is TRBV6-1 and J is TRBJ1-2, with no clear D. The germline V gene has CDR1 MNHNS and CDR2 SASEGT. This CDR3 region has 12 residues. V lost 4 bases and J 4 bases, leaving 7 bases between the germline ends. The CDR3, as DNA: TGTGCCAGCAGTGGCTCCATCTATGGCTACACCTTC. Amino acids: CASSGSIYGYTF.

This chain links TRBV6-1 with TRBJ1-1; no reliable D call. The length of the CDR3 is 13 residues. Trimming cost V 6 bases and J 1 base, with 9 bases left between them. Germline V gene data show CDR1 as MNHNS and CDR2 as SASEGT. The DNA for the CDR3 is TGTGCCAGCAGATTTCAAGAGAACACTGAAGCTTTCTTT. Amino acids: CASRFQENTEAFF.

This chain uses TRBV15 with TRBJ2-3; D is undetermined. This CDR3 comprises 12 residues. The V gene lost 2 bases and the J gene lost 4 bases, with 4 bases spanning the gap. In germline, CDR1 is LNHNV, CDR2 YYDKDF (reference sequence). CDR3 nucleotides: TGTGCCACCAGCAGATCCGCAGATACGCAGTATTTT. This translates into CATSRSADTQYF.

This clonotype has just a few counts. This chain links TRBV6-2 or TRBV6-3 with TRBJ1-6; 9 nucleotides align to TRBD1. Per germline, CDR1 MNHEY and CDR2 SVGEGT. After removal of 6 bases from V and 2 bases from J, the junction contained 8 bases not matched to a gene. The CDR3 consists of 17 residues. CDR3 sequence: CASSPNRGLTYNSPLHF. In DNA form, the CDR3 reads TGTGCCAGCAGCCCAAACAGGGGGCTCACCTATAATTCACCCCTCCACTTT.

This clonotype was counted between two and nine times. The chain recombines TRBV7-9 with TRBJ2-1, with unresolved D. The CDR3 is made up of 15 amino acids. The V gene lost 5 bases and the J gene lost 6 bases, with 17 bases spanning the gap. Looked up from germline, CDR1 is SEHNR and CDR2 is FQNEAQ (reference sequence). This CDR3 is CASSPKLRQGNEQFF. DNA for the CDR3: TGTGCCAGCAGCCCCAAGCTCCGCCAAGGCAATGAGCAGTTCTTC.

This chain uses TRBV3-1 with TRBJ1-5; D is possibly TRBD1 (6 bases). V dropped 4 bases and J dropped 2 bases, with 12 bases sitting between them. The V gene's germline CDR1 is LGHDT and CDR2 YNNKEL (reference sequence). The CDR3 is made up of 15 amino acids. Here the CDR3 reads CASSRAGEGNQPQHF. The CDR3, as DNA: TGTGCCAGCAGCCGGGCAGGGGAGGGCAATCAGCCCCAGCATTTT.

This chain connects TRBV5-1 to TRBJ1-3; D is uncertain. The V end was cut by 2 bases, the J end by 4 bases, with 10 bases between. CDR3 length equals 14 residues. Germline CDR1 is SGHRS and CDR2 is YFSETQ. The CDR3: CASSLGSIGNTIYF. The CDR3 DNA sequence: TGCGCCAGCAGCTTAGGTAGCATCGGAAACACCATATATTTT.

This chain links TRBV30 with TRBJ1-5, with D perhaps matching TRBD1 (5 bases). CDR3 length: 15 amino acids. Per germline, CDR1 GTSNPN and CDR2 SVGIG (reference sequence). Trimming removed 2 bases from V and 4 bases from J, with 15 bases in between. The CDR3 protein is CAWSPGPGWNQPQHF. In DNA form, the CDR3 reads TGTGCCTGGAGTCCAGGGCCAGGGTGGAATCAGCCCCAGCATTTT.

This clonotype was detected once. The rearrangement links TRBV7-8 to TRBJ2-4; no clear D. This CDR3 has 14 residues. Trimming removed 1 base from V and 9 bases from J, with 13 bases in between. From germline, CDR1 is SGHVS and CDR2 FQNEAQ. CDR3 in amino acids: CASSLEVPTGIQYF. The CDR3 nucleotides read TGTGCCAGCAGCTTAGAGGTGCCTACGGGCATTCAGTACTTC.

This clonotype was found a few times. This chain uses TRBV20-1 with TRBJ2-3, with 7 positions matching TRBD2. Germline loops: CDR1 DFQATT, CDR2 SNEGSKA (reference sequence). This CDR3 spans 17 amino acids. With V trimmed by 0 bases and J by 2 bases, 11 bases remained unmatched. In DNA form, the CDR3 reads TGCAGTGCTAGAGATTTCCGCGAACTAGCGACCACAGATACGCAGTATTTT. Translating it yields CSARDFRELATTDTQYF.

This clonotype was observed a single time. The V gene is TRBV5-4, the J gene TRBJ2-5, with 9 nucleotides matching TRBD2. This CDR3 comprises 13 residues. Losses at the gene ends were 3 bases for V and 5 bases for J; bases not matched to a gene: 2. Germline CDR1 is SGHNT and CDR2 is YYREEE (reference sequence). The DNA for the CDR3 is TGTGCCAGCAGCTGGACTAGCGAGGAGACCCAGTACTTC. This codes for CASSWTSEETQYF.

This sequence joins TRBV28 and TRBJ2-7; 9 nucleotides line up with TRBD1. This CDR3 has 15 residues. V shed 5 bases and J 4 bases; nucleotides not matched to a gene: 9. CDR1 is MDHEN and CDR2 is SYDVKM in the germline V gene. The chain's CDR3 is CASSPGTGTAYEQYF. DNA for the CDR3: TGTGCCAGCAGTCCCGGGACAGGGACCGCGTACGAGCAGTACTTC. The full variable domain, its missing parts supplied by reference TRBV28 and TRBJ2-7, is DVKVTQSSRYLVKRTGEKVFLECVQDMDHENMFWYRQDPGLGLRLIYFSYDVKMKEKGDIPEGYSVSREKKERFSLILESASTNQTSMYLCASSPGTGTAYEQYFGPGTRLTVT.

This chain connects TRBV29-1 to TRBJ2-5, with 7 bases matching TRBD2. The ends lost 2 bases at V and 5 bases at J; junction bases unmatched: 5. Per germline, CDR1 SQVTM and CDR2 ANQGSEA. The CDR3 covers 13 residues. The CDR3 DNA reads TGCAGCGTTGAATTTCGGGGAGGGGAGACCCAGTACTTC. It translates to CSVEFRGGETQYF. Using reference TRBV29-1 and TRBJ2-5 for the parts outside the CDR3, the full variable domain is SAVISQKPSRDICQRGTSLTIQCQVDSQVTMMFWYRQQPGQSLTLIATANQGSEATYESGFVIDKFPISRPNLTFSTLTVSNMSPEDSSIYLCSVEFRGGETQYFGPGTRLLVL.

This clonotype was counted a few times. This sequence joins TRBV28 and TRBJ2-2, with D perhaps assigned TRBD1 or TRBD2 (6 bases each). Germline V gives CDR1 MDHEN, CDR2 SYDVKM. The V end was cut by 8 bases, the J end by 5 bases, with 12 bases between. The CDR3 extends over 13 amino acids. CDR3 region: CASGKGGTGELFF. CDR3 coding DNA: TGTGCCAGCGGGAAGGGGGGAACCGGGGAGCTGTTTTTT.

The gene calls are TRBV5-1 and TRBJ2-3; no firm D call. CDR1 is SGHRS, CDR2 YFSETQ, per germline. This CDR3 spans 16 amino acids. V lost 0 bases to trimming and J lost 5 bases, with 16 bases between them. In DNA form, the CDR3 reads TGCGCCAGCAGCTTGGATTTAGGGCCCTCAGGAGATACGCAGTATTTT. Residues: CASSLDLGPSGDTQYF.

The chain links TRBV11-3 to TRBJ1-2, with TRBD1 matching over 7 bases. Germline CDR1 and CDR2: SGHNT and YENEEA. V lost 6 bases to trimming and J lost 2 bases; unmatched junction nucleotides: 12. The CDR3 is made up of 16 amino acids. CDR3 DNA sequence: TGTGCCAGCAGAAAGACAGGGCCGAACGCAAACTATGGCTACACCTTC. Its translation: CASRKTGPNANYGYTF.

V is TRBV20-1 and J is TRBJ2-2; 9 nucleotides align to TRBD2. V gave up 0 bases and J gave up 2 bases; unmatched junction bases: 7. The CDR3 totals 17 residues. Germline V gene data show CDR1 as DFQATT and CDR2 as SNEGSKA (reference sequence). CDR3 in DNA: TGCAGTGCTAGAGATCGAAGTAGCGGGGGAAACACCGGGGAGCTGTTTTTT. Protein: CSARDRSSGGNTGELFF.